This T cell receptor beta chain was observed in a study of cytomegalovirus exposure and HLA in healthy donors. General study points: Highest at DRB1 and lowest at HLA-C, TCR association rates differed among HLA loci in a later analysis. An assumption of roughly uniform sequencing depth across donors underlay the presence/absence analyses. Later analysis associated a missense DCLRE1C variant with TCR beta V- and J-gene trimming.

PCR amplification relied on 60 Vbeta primers (plus 13 Jbeta primers). Only in-frame clones appear in the TCRdb table, and some are missing; sequencing was by immunoSEQ multiplex PCR. The repertoire includes approximately 190,000 clones, 75% to 85% of them detected once, and 6.5% sits in the top ten. Donors were nominally healthy when sampled, though unrecorded immune exposures were likely. On this clone: What it recognizes is unknown.

Germline V gene sequence: CDR1 KGHSH, CDR2 LQKENI. This CDR3 spans 15 amino acids. V lost 9 bases to trimming and J lost 4 bases, with 21 bases between them. Sequences were obtained from PBMCs. The clonotype comes from a woman aged 50 to 60 in good health and CMV-seropositive. This chain links TRBV18 with TRBJ1-2, with D maybe TRBD1 (6 bases). The CDR3 DNA reads TGTGCCAGTTCCCACGGGGAGACAGGAAGCTATGGCTACACCTTC. Protein product: CASSHGETGSYGYTF.